This T cell receptor beta chain was recovered during a study of cytomegalovirus exposure and HLA in healthy donors. Study as a whole: HLA-typed donors contributed 80 million or so unique TCRs, which were held in an early data release. The Caucasian-associated ancestry cluster contained 81% of the approximately 400 genotyped donors. Regarding the study as a whole: A later analysis linked a missense variant in DCLRE1C to the trimming of TCR beta V and J genes.

Trimming pared 5 bases from V and 2 bases from J, leaving 18 bases between. Looked up from germline, CDR1 is MNHEY and CDR2 is SMNVEV (reference sequence). The CDR3 contains 17 residues. Of note for this clone: What it recognizes is unknown.

The primer mix had 60 Vbeta and 13 Jbeta primers. Here immunoSEQ multiplex PCR was the method, and the copy in TCRdb shows in-frame clones only, minus some. The sample holds some 160,000 clones; 70% to 80% are singletons and the top ten take around 2.1%. This sequence was found in a man in his fifties in good health and CMV-seropositive. The material sequenced was PBMCs. This chain uses TRBV27 with TRBJ2-2; D is unclear. The CDR3 region is CASSPNSLTVNTGELFF. In nucleotides, the CDR3 is TGTGCCAGCAGTCCAAACTCCTTAACAGTAAACACCGGGGAGCTGTTTTTT.